This T cell receptor (beta chain) was sequenced in a study of blood T cells in healthy people across ages. General study results and limits: Unsorted PBMC input precluded a conclusive naive versus antigen-experienced comparison. The fall in TCR beta diversity per million T cells was roughly linear with age.

The second PCR ran about 6 to 12 cycles with a sample-barcoded 5' primer and J-beta primers. TCRdb processed the 5' RACE reads anew with MiXCR; each CDR3 protein has one entry. This sample has over a million distinct CDR3 sequences, with roughly 59% found just once. Trimming shortened V by 1 base and J by 0 bases, and 22 bases separated the two germline ends. The CDR3 consists of 19 residues. Germline V gene sequence: CDR1 DFQATT, CDR2 SNEGSKA (reference sequence). About this clonotype: Its antigen is currently unknown.

No fewer than 5 micrograms of total RNA were isolated from every sample. The V gene is TRBV20-1, the J gene TRBJ1-5, with D perhaps matching TRBD1 (6 bases). This receptor was obtained from a man aged 18-30 years in good health. The sequenced material came from blood. CDR3 loop: CSARGRRGGSLYSNQPQHF. In nucleotides, the CDR3 is TGCAGTGCTAGAGGGAGACGGGGGGGCTCTCTTTATAGCAATCAGCCCCAGCATTTT.